This T cell receptor beta chain was found in a study of graft-versus-host responses after intestinal transplantation. This CDR3 is 13 amino acids long. Deletions cut 3 bases from V and 1 base from J, with 5 bases between. Germline V CDR1 and CDR2: SGDLS, YYNGEE. Points on this clone: Antigen unknown.

Profiled with immunoSEQ multiplex PCR; TCRdb holds only in-frame clones, not every one. This sample has around 120,000 clones, with around 93% found just once. The chain combines TRBV9 with TRBJ1-3, with D possibly matching TRBD1 (5 bases). Here the sequenced sample was unstimulated CD4+ T cells sorted from spleen or lymph node cells, taken before intestinal transplant. This clonotype was sampled from a human donor who received an intestinal transplant. CDR3 DNA: TGTGCCAGCAGCGAGGGGTCTGGAAACACCATATATTTT. It specifies CASSEGSGNTIYF. The whole variable domain, filled in from reference TRBV9 and TRBJ1-3, reads DSGVTQTPKHLITATGQRVTLRCSPRSGDLSVYWYQQSLDQGLQFLIQYYNGEERAKGNILERFSAQQFPDLHSELNLSSLELGDSALYFCASSEGSGNTIYFGEGSWLTVV.